The next 9 T cell receptor beta chains were all read from a single sample in a study of T cells in Graves' hyperthyroidism and ophthalmopathy. Amplification yielded TCR beta CDR3 regions, with RNA transcripts as the source. The HTBI primer set served for first-round RT-PCR of the TCR CDR3. From the multiplex PCR reads, TCRdb called clonotypes with MiXCR, one entry per CDR3 protein. The sample has roughly 500,000 distinct CDR3 sequences; 40% to 50% are singletons. Sequencing was carried out using peripheral blood or thyroid tissue (not recorded which). These receptors were collected from an adult woman with Graves' disease, either hyperthyroidism or ophthalmopathy (not recorded which).

This clonotype has a count of ten or more. The chain uses TRBV14 and TRBJ1-2; D possibly corresponds to TRBD1 (5 bases). The germline V gene encodes CDR1 SGHDN and CDR2 FVKESK. V was clipped by 0 bases and J by 8 bases, with 13 bases between them. This CDR3 region has 14 residues. Written as DNA, the CDR3 is TGTGCCAGCAGCCAAGATATAGGAGGGGAAGGCTACACCTTC. This gives the protein CASSQDIGGEGYTF.

In this sample, this clonotype turned up a few times. The chain employs TRBV7-9 and TRBJ2-6; D is possibly TRBD2 (6 bases). Between the trimmed V and J ends, which lost 10 bases and 1 base, there was a span of 11 bases. The V gene's germline CDR1 is SEHNR and CDR2 FQNEAQ (reference sequence). The CDR3 contains 14 residues. The CDR3 sequence is CATWGTSGANVLTF. DNA of the CDR3: TGTGCCACCTGGGGGACTTCTGGGGCCAACGTCCTGACTTTC.

Concerning this clonotype: A single base separates this from a much larger clone, so it may be a read error. The gene calls are TRBV12-3 or TRBV12-4 and TRBJ1-1, with 8 bases aligning to TRBD1. With 6 bases clipped from V and 0 bases from J, the junction kept 6 bases outside the gene matches. CDR3 size: 15 residues. The CDR3: CASRRTGSLNTEAFF. The DNA of the CDR3 is TGTGCCAGCAGACGGACAGGGAGCCTGAACACTGAAGCTTTCTTT.

In its sample, this clonotype was seen many times. The chain carries TRBV20-1 and TRBJ1-2; tentatively, D is TRBD1 (5 bases). Germline V gene lookup returns CDR1 DFQATT and CDR2 SNEGSKA (reference sequence). The CDR3 has 14 amino acids. Trimming cost V 6 bases and J 0 bases, with 14 bases left between them. The CDR3 spells CSAEPGPANYGYTF. The CDR3 nucleotides are TGCAGTGCAGAACCGGGACCAGCTAACTATGGCTACACCTTC.

The chain carries TRBV5-1 and TRBJ2-7; 9 positions agree with TRBD1. After removal of 6 bases from V and 1 base from J, the junction contained 26 bases not matched to a gene. Germline V gene data show CDR1 as SGHRS and CDR2 as YFSETQ. The CDR3 length is 21 residues. DNA for the CDR3: TGCGCCAGCACGGTGGGCCCGTTAACATTGTGGGGACAGGGTAAGTCCTACGAGCAGTACTTC. Protein product: CASTVGPLTLWGQGKSYEQYF.

The chain links TRBV9 to TRBJ2-2; D is possibly TRBD1 (5 bases). The germline gives CDR1 SGDLS, CDR2 YYNGEE. This CDR3 is built from 12 residues. Trimming cost V 1 base and J 7 bases, with 5 bases left between them. The CDR3 DNA follows: TGTGCCAGCAGCGTAAGGGGCGGGGAGCTGTTTTTT. As protein: CASSVRGGELFF.

This clonotype was observed at least ten times. This chain joins TRBV7-9 and TRBJ2-7; 12 bases are shared with TRBD2. Trimming took 3 bases from V and 5 from J; bases not matched to a gene: 5. The germline gives CDR1 SEHNR, CDR2 FQNEAQ (reference sequence). The CDR3 spans 15 residues. CDR3 residues: CASSLRLAGVDEQYF. The CDR3 DNA is TGTGCCAGCAGCTTGCGACTAGCGGGAGTGGACGAGCAGTACTTC.

This clonotype occurred a few times. This CDR3 reads CSVRSSGANVLTF. The CDR3 bases are TGCAGCGTCAGAAGCTCTGGGGCCAACGTCCTGACTTTC. The chain carries TRBV29-1 and TRBJ2-6; D not certain. The CDR3 length is 13 residues. V dropped 6 bases and J dropped 0 bases, with 6 bases sitting between them. CDR1 SQVTM and CDR2 ANQGSEA come from the germline V gene.

With respect to this clonotype: One end of the junction is discordant with germline, which a read error may explain. The rearrangement joins TRBV2 to TRBJ1-2, with D unresolved. The length of the CDR3 is 15 residues. CDR1 is SNHLY, CDR2 FYNNEI, per germline. The CDR3 loop reads CASSETESDFYDYTF. In DNA, the CDR3 is TGTGCCAGCAGTGAAACAGAGTCAGACTTCTATGACTACACCTTC. The full variable domain, its missing parts supplied by reference TRBV2 and TRBJ1-2, is EPEVTQTPSHQVTQMGQEVILRCVPISNHLYFYWYRQILGQKVEFLVSFYNNEISEKSEIFDDQFSVERPDGSNFTLKIRSTKLEDSAMYFCASSETESDFYDYTFGSGTRLTVV.